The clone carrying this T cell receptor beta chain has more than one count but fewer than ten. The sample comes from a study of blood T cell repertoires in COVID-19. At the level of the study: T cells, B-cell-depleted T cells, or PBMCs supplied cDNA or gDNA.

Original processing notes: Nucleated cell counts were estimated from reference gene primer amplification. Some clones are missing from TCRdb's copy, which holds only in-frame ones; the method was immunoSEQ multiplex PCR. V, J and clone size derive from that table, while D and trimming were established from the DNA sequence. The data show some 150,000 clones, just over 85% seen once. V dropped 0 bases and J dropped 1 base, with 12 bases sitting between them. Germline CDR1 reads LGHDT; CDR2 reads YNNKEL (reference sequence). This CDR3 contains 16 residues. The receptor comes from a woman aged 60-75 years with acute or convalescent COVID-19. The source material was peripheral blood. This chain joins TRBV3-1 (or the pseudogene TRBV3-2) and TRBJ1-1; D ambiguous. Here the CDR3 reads CASSQDPGWPNTEAFF. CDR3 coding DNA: TGTGCCAGCAGCCAAGATCCGGGATGGCCGAACACTGAAGCTTTCTTT.